The 19 T cell receptor beta chains in this list originate from one sample, sequenced in a study of regulatory and conventional T cells in RAG deficiency. Repertoires were generated with immunoSEQ multiplex PCR, while TCRdb's copy carries only in-frame clones and drops some. Of about 30,000 clones detected, about 96% appear once; the ten largest clones hold around 0.2%. Conventional CD4+ T cells were sorted from blood as CD25-low CD127-high cells. This sample also belongs to another study, concerning regulatory T cells. This second study says: The PCR used 52 TRBV and 13 TRBJ primers.

The sample comprised CD25- CD4+ T cells sorted from blood. All receptors derive from a human donor in good health.

This CDR3 is CSVPRGGGSSRPAEAFF. CDR3 DNA: TGCAGCGTTCCAAGGGGGGGCGGGTCATCCCGGCCGGCTGAAGCTTTCTTT. The chain combines TRBV29-1 with TRBJ1-1; D may be TRBD1 (6 bases). Germline V gene data show CDR1 as SQVTM and CDR2 as ANQGSEA. This CDR3 has 17 amino acids. Trimming removed 5 bases from V and 6 bases from J, with 28 bases in between. The full variable domain, in which reference TRBV29-1 and TRBJ1-1 provide the parts outside the CDR3, is SAVISQKPSRDICQRGTSLTIQCQVDSQVTMMFWYRQQPGQSLTLIATANQGSEATYESGFVIDKFPISRPNLTFSTLTVSNMSPEDSSIYLCSVPRGGGSSRPAEAFFGQGTRLTVV.

CDR3 amino acids: CASSSGQIENTEAFF. Written as DNA, the CDR3 is TGCGCCAGCAGCTCAGGACAGATTGAGAACACTGAAGCTTTCTTT. The rearrangement joins TRBV5-1 to TRBJ1-1; maybe TRBD1 (6 bases). Trimming left V 3 bases short and J 1 base short, with 13 bases between. Germline CDR1 is SGHRS and CDR2 is YFSETQ. The CDR3 loop spans 15 amino acids.

The chain combines TRBV18 with TRBJ1-1, with 7 bases matching TRBD1. V dropped 3 bases and J dropped 6; count of bases not matched to a gene: 10. The CDR3 has 15 residues. Germline assignment: CDR1 KGHSH and CDR2 LQKENI. The CDR3 sequence: CASSPNQGEIAEAFF. The CDR3 DNA reads as TGTGCCAGCTCACCTAACCAGGGGGAGATAGCTGAAGCTTTCTTT.

This sequence joins TRBV9 and TRBJ2-3; D might be TRBD2 (7 bases). CDR1 is SGDLS and CDR2 is YYNGEE in the germline V gene. The CDR3 contains 19 residues. V was cut by 4 bases and J by 2 bases, with 26 bases left in between. The CDR3 DNA reads TGTGCCAGCAGCCCAAGAGGGCGGGGGCCCGTTCAATACACAGATACGCAGTATTTT. Translation: CASSPRGRGPVQYTDTQYF.

This sequence joins TRBV5-5 and TRBJ1-4; TRBD1 matches at 10 bases. The germline gives CDR1 SGHKS, CDR2 YYEKEE (reference sequence). The V gene end was trimmed by 0 bases and the J gene end by 8 bases; junction bases not matched to a gene: 7. The length of the CDR3 is 16 residues. CDR3 sequence (DNA): TGTGCCAGCAGCTTGGCCTCGGGACAGGGGCACGAAAAACTGTTTTTT. It codes for CASSLASGQGHEKLFF.

The chain couples TRBV6-6 to TRBJ1-2, with D possibly matching TRBD1 (6 bases). Trimming stripped 4 bases from V and 2 bases from J, with 14 bases between. Germline-derived CDR1 and CDR2 are MNHNY and SVGAGI (reference sequence). The CDR3 consists of 15 residues. The CDR3 here is CASSSHRELNYGYTF. Here the CDR3 DNA reads TGTGCCAGCAGTTCCCACAGGGAGTTAAACTATGGCTACACCTTC.

V usage is TRBV6-5 and J usage is TRBJ2-7, with 7 bases lining up with TRBD2. CDR1 and CDR2 from the germline V gene are MNHEY and SVGAGI. V was clipped by 2 bases and J by 1 base; unmatched bases: 8. The CDR3 has 16 amino acids. CDR3 sequence: CASSYARRGLSYEQYF. The CDR3 DNA is TGTGCCAGCAGTTACGCCCGTAGGGGACTATCCTACGAGCAGTACTTC.

Points on this clone: A read error may account for a junction end that differs from germline. The J gene is TRBJ2-7, the V gene TRBV5-8; D perhaps matches TRBD1 (5 bases). CDR3 length: 11 residues. The germline gives CDR1 SGHTS, CDR2 YDEGEE. This chain's CDR3 is CASRAWRFAGF. The DNA for the CDR3 is TGTGCCAGCAGGGCTTGGCGATTTGCAGGGTTC.

CDR3 DNA: TGTGCCAGCAGTTACACCCGGGACAGGGTTCACACTGAAGCTTTCTTT. This sequence encodes CASSYTRDRVHTEAFF. V is TRBV6-5 and J is TRBJ1-1; 9 bases align to TRBD1. Germline values: CDR1 MNHEY, CDR2 SVGAGI. The V gene end was trimmed by 2 bases and the J gene end by 3 bases; junction bases not matched to a gene: 7. This CDR3 is 16 amino acids long.

This clone appeared once. CDR3 loop: CASSLAPGVGELFF. CDR3 nucleotides: TGTGCCAGCAGCTTGGCCCCCGGGGTAGGGGAGCTGTTTTTT. The chain has TRBV5-6 and TRBJ2-2; the D gene is possibly TRBD2 (5 bases). Trimming left V 0 bases short and J 8 bases short, with 11 bases between. This CDR3 has 14 amino acids. Per the germline V gene, CDR1 is SGHDT and CDR2 is YYEEEE. Using reference TRBV5-6 and TRBJ2-2 for the parts outside the CDR3, the full variable domain is DAGVTQSPTHLIKTRGQQVTLRCSPKSGHDTVSWYQQALGQGPQFIFQYYEEEERQRGNFPDRFSGHQFPNYSSELNVNALLLGDSALYLCASSLAPGVGELFFGEGSRLTVL.

In its sample, this clone was seen once. The CDR3 sequence is CASSQAGRDYGYTF. The CDR3 DNA sequence: TGTGCCAGCAGCCAAGCAGGCAGAGACTATGGCTACACCTTC. V gene TRBV14 combines with J gene TRBJ1-2; D remains unclear. Per the germline V gene, CDR1 is SGHDN and CDR2 is FVKESK. V shed 1 base and J shed 3 bases, with 9 bases lying between them. The CDR3 runs 14 residues. Complete variable domain (other parts from reference TRBV14 and TRBJ1-2): EAGVTQFPSHSVIEKGQTVTLRCDPISGHDNLYWYRRVMGKEIKFLLHFVKESKQDESGMPNNRFLAERTGGTYSTLKVQPAELEDSGVYFCASSQAGRDYGYTFGSGTRLTVV.

The chain employs TRBV4-1 and TRBJ1-5; TRBD1 is a possible D gene (5 bases). The CDR3 has 13 residues. Germline V gene lookup returns CDR1 MGHRA and CDR2 YSYEKL. V was trimmed by 0 bases and J by 9 bases, leaving 9 bases between them. CDR3 DNA sequence: TGCGCCAGCAGCCAAGAGAGGGGACTGCCCCAGCATTTT. Translation gives CASSQERGLPQHF.

The chain uses TRBV9 and TRBJ1-5; D is ambiguous. There are 15 residues in the CDR3. V dropped 3 bases and J dropped 2 bases, with 12 bases sitting between them. CDR1 and CDR2 from the germline V gene are SGDLS and YYNGEE. The CDR3: CASSARGEGNQPQHF. The CDR3 DNA reads TGTGCCAGCAGCGCCCGCGGGGAGGGCAATCAGCCCCAGCATTTT.

The genes are TRBV11-2 and TRBJ1-2; 10 bases align to TRBD1. J lost 7 bases, V lost 6 bases, and 5 bases had no gene match. Germline-derived CDR1 and CDR2 are SGHAT and FQNNGV. The CDR3 totals 13 residues. This chain's CDR3 is CASRVGTGVGYTF. CDR3 coding DNA: TGTGCCAGCAGGGTTGGGACAGGGGTTGGCTACACCTTC. The variable domain in full, completed from reference TRBV11-2 and TRBJ1-2, reads EAGVAQSPRYKIIEKRQSVAFWCNPISGHATLYWYQQILGQGPKLLIQFQNNGVVDDSQLPKDRFSAERLKGVDSTLKIQPAKLEDSAVYLCASRVGTGVGYTFGSGTRLTVV.

The J gene is TRBJ1-4, the V gene TRBV6-1, with TRBD1 identical over 9 bases. Looked up from germline, CDR1 is MNHNS and CDR2 is SASEGT. V lost 4 bases to trimming and J lost 8 bases; unmatched junction nucleotides: 5. The CDR3 consists of 14 residues. The CDR3 DNA follows: TGTGCCAGCAGTGGACAGGGGGGTCGAGAAAAACTGTTTTTT. Encoded protein: CASSGQGGREKLFF.

The chain combines TRBV29-1 with TRBJ2-5; possibly TRBD2 for D (5 bases). Between the trimmed V and J ends, which lost 3 bases and 1 base, there was a span of 9 bases. The CDR3 contains 13 residues. In germline, CDR1 is SQVTM, CDR2 ANQGSEA. Here the CDR3 DNA reads TGCAGCGTTGAGGCGGAGGCCCAAGAGACCCAGTACTTC. This gives the protein CSVEAEAQETQYF.

This clone was counted a single time. The CDR3 bases are TGTGCCAGCAGTGAAATGAGTAGCAATCAGCCCCAGCATTTT. This translates into CASSEMSSNQPQHF. V usage is TRBV6-1 and J usage is TRBJ1-5; D unresolved. The V gene's germline CDR1 is MNHNS and CDR2 SASEGT. This CDR3 has 14 amino acids. Trimming removed 2 bases from V and 0 bases from J, with 5 bases in between.

The rearrangement uses TRBV7-9 and TRBJ2-7, with 8 bases lining up with TRBD1. V shed 0 bases, J shed 6 bases, and the junction held 1 base outside the gene matches. Germline V lookup: CDR1 SEHNR, CDR2 FQNEAQ (reference sequence). This CDR3 spans 13 amino acids. The CDR3 DNA is TGTGCCAGCAGCTTAGCCAGGGGGCGCGAGCAGTACTTC. Residues: CASSLARGREQYF.

The J gene is TRBJ1-1, the V gene TRBV6-6; 8 nucleotides align to TRBD1. CDR3 length equals 14 residues. V lost 7 bases to trimming and J lost 1 base; unmatched junction nucleotides: 5. Germline CDR1 is MNHNY and CDR2 is SVGAGI (reference sequence). Written as DNA, the CDR3 is TGTGCCAGCACCCGGACAGGGAGGAACACTGAAGCTTTCTTT. It encodes CASTRTGRNTEAFF.